At least ten counts were recorded for the clone carrying this T cell receptor beta chain. 5'RACE generated cDNA with 10-nucleotide random UMIs. From the 5' RACE reads, TCRdb called clonotypes with MiXCR, one entry per CDR3 protein. This table holds around 60,000 distinct CDR3 sequences, 3% to 4% found once. The data were obtained in a study of neurological immune-mediated disorders. There are 19 residues in the CDR3. V gave up 4 bases and J gave up 4 bases; unmatched junction bases: 16. Per germline, CDR1 LGHDT and CDR2 YNNKEL (reference sequence). Sequencing used PBMCs. This chain connects TRBV3-1 to TRBJ2-1; TRBD2 agrees at 10 bases. The source is a woman in her sixties with multiple sclerosis. CDR3 in amino acids: CASSPAGLAGVPDYNEQFF. CDR3 nucleotides: TGTGCCAGCAGCCCAGCCGGGCTAGCGGGAGTTCCCGATTACAATGAGCAGTTCTTC.